Below are 9 T cell receptor beta chains sequenced from a single sample in a study of vaccination effects on CD4 cells after COVID-19. Investigators separated out CD4+ T cells once 10 days of culture had passed. Participants were given two doses of BNT162b2 or mRNA-1273 vaccine. The table came from immunoSEQ multiplex PCR; TCRdb's copy has only in-frame clones and leaves some out. The sample shows about 45,000 clones, 72% of them seen only once. No antigens are known for them. Sequencing was performed on CD4+ T cells from PBMCs cultured without peptide, taken after COVID-19 vaccination. These receptors all stem from a human donor who received a COVID-19 vaccine.

J is TRBJ1-6 and V is TRBV4-2, with D maybe TRBD1 (6 bases). The germline V and J ends were trimmed by 6 bases and 7 bases, with 13 bases remaining between them. CDR3 size: 14 residues. Germline V gene data show CDR1 as LGHNA and CDR2 as YNFKEQ. DNA of the CDR3: TGTGCCAGCAGACTACGGGACAAAAATTCACCCCTCCACTTT. This translates into CASRLRDKNSPLHF.

V is TRBV6-5 and J is TRBJ2-3; D not resolved. CDR1 is MNHEY, CDR2 SVGAGI, per germline. The V and J ends lost 5 bases and 0 bases respectively, with 6 bases between them. The CDR3 has 13 amino acids. CDR3 sequence (DNA): TGTGCCAGCAGTACACAAAGCACAGATACGCAGTATTTT. Translated, it gives CASSTQSTDTQYF.

This chain links TRBV10-2 with TRBJ2-5; 8 bases match TRBD1. CDR3 length equals 15 residues. Unmatched junction bases numbered 7, after V lost 2 bases and J lost 5 bases. CDR1 is WSHSY and CDR2 is SAAADI in the germline V gene. CDR3 nucleotides: TGCGCCAGCAGTGAGCCCCACGGACAGGGCGAGACCCAGTACTTC. Protein sequence: CASSEPHGQGETQYF.

This clone has just a few counts. The chain carries TRBV20-1 and TRBJ1-2, with no clear D. The V and J ends lost 4 bases and 4 bases respectively, with 7 bases between them. CDR1 and CDR2 (germline): DFQATT, SNEGSKA (reference sequence). The CDR3 has 11 residues. CDR3 sequence (DNA): TGCAGTGCTAAATGGCGCTATGGCTACACCTTC. Translating gives CSAKWRYGYTF.

The CDR3 loop is CASSEIRTVSYEQYF. CDR3 bases: TGTGCCAGCAGTGAAATTAGGACAGTCTCCTACGAGCAGTACTTC. This chain links TRBV6-1 with TRBJ2-7, with D tentatively TRBD1 (6 bases). Germline lookup yields CDR1 MNHNS and CDR2 SASEGT. This CDR3 has 15 amino acids. V lost 2 bases to trimming and J lost 0 bases, with 11 bases between them.

CDR3 nucleotides: TGTGCCAGTAGTATAGCAATGACAGGGATCGCCGGAATTGAAGCTTTCTTT. Translation: CASSIAMTGIAGIEAFF. The chain carries TRBV19 and TRBJ1-1; 7 nucleotides line up with TRBD1. The CDR3 has 17 residues. Germline V CDR1 and CDR2: LNHDA, SQIVND (reference sequence). V lost 1 base to trimming and J lost 7 bases; unmatched junction nucleotides: 15. Filled out from reference TRBV19 and TRBJ1-1, the complete variable domain reads DGGITQSPKYLFRKEGQNVTLSCEQNLNHDAMYWYRQDPGQGLRLIYYSQIVNDFQKGDIAEGYSVSREKKESFPLTVTSAQKNPTAFYLCASSIAMTGIAGIEAFFGQGTRLTVV.

This chain connects TRBV19 to TRBJ1-2, with D hard to call. Trimming pared 3 bases from V and 3 bases from J, leaving 8 bases between. Germline assignment: CDR1 LNHDA and CDR2 SQIVND (reference sequence). The CDR3 has 13 amino acids. The DNA of the CDR3 is TGTGCCAGTAGTATGTCAGCTTACTATGGCTACACCTTC. It yields the protein CASSMSAYYGYTF. The full variable domain, its missing parts supplied by reference TRBV19 and TRBJ1-2, is DGGITQSPKYLFRKEGQNVTLSCEQNLNHDAMYWYRQDPGQGLRLIYYSQIVNDFQKGDIAEGYSVSREKKESFPLTVTSAQKNPTAFYLCASSMSAYYGYTFGSGTRLTVV.

This chain joins TRBV6-5 and TRBJ1-2; D unclear. In germline, CDR1 is MNHEY, CDR2 SVGAGI. V shed 7 bases and J shed 4 bases, with 19 bases lying between them. This CDR3 comprises 15 residues. This CDR3 is CASNRVKALGYGYTF. The CDR3 bases are TGTGCCAGCAATCGAGTTAAGGCTCTTGGCTATGGCTACACCTTC.

V usage is TRBV6-2 or TRBV6-3 and J usage is TRBJ2-7; D is unresolved. This CDR3 contains 12 residues. Germline-derived CDR1 and CDR2 are MNHEY and SVGEGT. V was pared by 5 bases and J by 0 bases, with 5 bases between. This CDR3 reads CASSQLSYEQYF. The CDR3 nucleotides are TGTGCCAGCAGTCAACTCTCCTACGAGCAGTACTTC.